These 18 T cell receptor beta chains were all obtained from the same sample, sequenced in a study of shared clonotypes between healthy human individuals. Sequencing used immunoSEQ multiplex PCR; TCRdb keeps in-frame clones, though not all of them. The table includes over a million clones, approximately 78% detected once. Sequenced sample: memory CD4+ T cells from PBMCs. This sample's subset: CD45RA-negative fraction. All receptors derive from a man in his late teens or twenties in good health. Some clones in this sample may be carry-over from other donors' samples.

This sequence joins TRBV14 and TRBJ2-1, with D perhaps TRBD2 (6 bases). The CDR3 runs 15 residues. Per the germline V gene, CDR1 is SGHDN and CDR2 is FVKESK. V lost 0 bases and J lost 2, with 8 bases in between. The CDR3, as DNA: TGTGCCAGCAGCCAAGAGCGGGGAGCCTACAATGAGCAGTTCTTC. This codes for CASSQERGAYNEQFF. Using reference TRBV14 and TRBJ2-1 for the parts outside the CDR3, the full variable domain is EAGVTQFPSHSVIEKGQTVTLRCDPISGHDNLYWYRRVMGKEIKFLLHFVKESKQDESGMPNNRFLAERTGGTYSTLKVQPAELEDSGVYFCASSQERGAYNEQFFGPGTRLTVL.

This clone was detected a few times. This chain connects TRBV7-2 to TRBJ2-3, with D uncertain. CDR1 is SGHTA, CDR2 FQGNSA, per germline. The CDR3 has 14 residues. V was shortened by 0 bases and J by 4 bases, with 8 bases between the two germline ends. In nucleotides, the CDR3 is TGTGCCAGCAGCTTAGCGTTGGAGTCAGATACGCAGTATTTT. Its protein product is CASSLALESDTQYF.

The chain carries TRBV7-2 and TRBJ1-1; D is ambiguous. The CDR3 length is 14 residues. CDR1 and CDR2 from the germline V gene are SGHTA and FQGNSA. V lost 7 bases and J 1 base, leaving 13 bases between the germline ends. CDR3 sequence: CASTQRWGNTEAFF. DNA of the CDR3: TGTGCCAGCACCCAGCGTTGGGGGAACACTGAAGCTTTCTTT.

The rearrangement uses TRBV5-1 and TRBJ2-5, with 8 positions matching TRBD1. From germline, CDR1 is SGHRS and CDR2 YFSETQ. The CDR3 is 14 amino acids. Trimming took 7 bases from V and 2 from J; bases not matched to a gene: 7. This CDR3 reads CASRSGTGQETQYF. The CDR3 DNA follows: TGCGCCAGCCGTTCCGGGACAGGACAAGAGACCCAGTACTTC.

The chain is built from TRBV15 and TRBJ2-5, with D perhaps matching TRBD2 (5 bases). V shed 0 bases and J shed 7 bases, with 12 bases lying between them. The CDR3 extends over 14 amino acids. Germline V gene data show CDR1 as LNHNV and CDR2 as YYDKDF (reference sequence). This CDR3 is CATSRDSGNPTQYF. Written as DNA, the CDR3 is TGTGCCACCAGCAGAGATTCCGGGAACCCGACCCAGTACTTC.

Details on this clone: The same CDR3 is also encoded by other DNA sequences in this sample. The chain carries TRBV5-1 and TRBJ2-1, with 7 bases lining up with TRBD1. Trimming cost V 4 bases and J 9 bases; bases outside gene matches: 4. CDR1 SGHRS and CDR2 YFSETQ come from the germline V gene. The CDR3 length is 12 residues. The CDR3 loop reads CASSEPGGEQFF. CDR3 DNA sequence: TGCGCCAGCAGCGAACCAGGGGGTGAGCAGTTCTTC.

To note about this clone: The same CDR3 can be traced to other DNA sequences in this sample. The chain employs TRBV7-2 and TRBJ2-5, with D hard to call. Germline CDR1 reads SGHTA; CDR2 reads FQGNSA. V was pared by 0 bases and J by 3 bases, with 5 bases between. There are 13 residues in the CDR3. The CDR3 bases are TGTGCCAGCAGCTTAGCTAGAGAAGAGACCCAGTACTTC. Amino acids: CASSLAREETQYF.

This clone occurred once. The chain's CDR3 is CASSPRGGLTGNTIYF. CDR3 nucleotide sequence: TGTGCCAGCTCCCCCCGGGGAGGGCTCACTGGAAACACCATATATTTT. The J gene is TRBJ1-3, the V gene TRBV27; D is undetermined. The germline V gene encodes CDR1 MNHEY and CDR2 SMNVEV (reference sequence). This CDR3 region has 16 residues. V dropped 8 bases and J dropped 2 bases, with 19 bases sitting between them.

J is TRBJ1-2 and V is TRBV5-1; a possible D gene is TRBD1 (5 bases). This CDR3 contains 17 residues. Trimming took 0 bases from V and 3 from J, leaving 18 bases between them. Per the germline V gene, CDR1 is SGHRS and CDR2 is YFSETQ. This CDR3 reads CASSLDLVGTGYYGYTF. The CDR3 DNA reads TGCGCCAGCAGCTTGGATCTCGTAGGGACGGGATACTATGGCTACACCTTC.

J is TRBJ2-2 and V is TRBV5-4, with 8 nucleotides matching TRBD1. This CDR3 has 15 amino acids. The junction had 4 bases not matched to a gene; V was cut back by 4 bases and J by 2 bases. The germline V gene encodes CDR1 SGHNT and CDR2 YYREEE (reference sequence). CDR3 sequence: CASSRTGINTGELFF. CDR3 coding DNA: TGTGCCAGCAGCCGGACAGGGATTAACACCGGGGAGCTGTTTTTT. Combining the CDR3 with reference TRBV5-4 and TRBJ2-2 gives the whole variable domain ETGVTQSPTHLIKTRGQQVTLRCSSQSGHNTVSWYQQALGQGPQFIFQYYREEENGRGNFPPRFSGLQFPNYSSELNVNALELDDSALYLCASSRTGINTGELFFGEGSRLTVL.

This clone was counted between two and nine times. The same CDR3 can be traced to other DNA sequences in this sample. This chain joins TRBV7-8 and TRBJ1-2; 8 bases fit TRBD1. CDR1 and CDR2 (germline): SGHVS, FQNEAQ. CDR3 length: 15 amino acids. V shed 2 bases, J shed 4 bases, and the junction held 6 bases outside the gene matches. In DNA form, the CDR3 reads TGTGCCAGCAGCTTAAGGCAGGGGGCGGGCTATGGCTACACCTTC. This encodes CASSLRQGAGYGYTF.

The gene calls are TRBV5-1 and TRBJ1-2; 9 bases match TRBD1. The CDR3 length is 16 residues. Per germline, CDR1 SGHRS and CDR2 YFSETQ. Trimming at V came to 0 bases and at J to 3 bases, leaving 6 bases not matched to a gene. In DNA, the CDR3 is TGCGCCAGCAGCTTGGTTACGGACAGGGGAGACTATGGCTACACCTTC. Its protein product is CASSLVTDRGDYGYTF.

As DNA, the CDR3 is TGTGCCAGCAGTACCACCGGGACAGTCATGAACACTGAAGCTTTCTTT. As protein: CASSTTGTVMNTEAFF. This chain uses TRBV2 with TRBJ1-1; TRBD1 matches 7 bases. The CDR3 extends over 16 amino acids. Germline loops: CDR1 SNHLY, CDR2 FYNNEI. Germline trimming cut 5 bases from V and 0 bases from J; bases unmatched to any gene: 9.

The chain combines TRBV29-1 with TRBJ2-7, with a tentative D call TRBD2 (6 bases). V shed 4 bases and J shed 0 bases, with 13 bases lying between them. The CDR3 covers 14 residues. Germline CDR1 and CDR2: SQVTM and ANQGSEA. CDR3 nucleotide sequence: TGCAGCGTTGGGTGGGACTGGAGCTCCTACGAGCAGTACTTC. Translation: CSVGWDWSSYEQYF.

This chain uses TRBV7-6 with TRBJ2-7; a possible D gene is TRBD2 (6 bases). V dropped 5 bases and J dropped 0 bases, with 14 bases sitting between them. The CDR3 loop spans 15 amino acids. Looked up from germline, CDR1 is SGHVS and CDR2 is FNYEAQ. CDR3 sequence reads: CASSRDDGSSYEQYF. The CDR3 DNA sequence: TGTGCCAGCAGCCGAGACGACGGGAGCTCCTACGAGCAGTACTTC.

This clone was observed a few times. This chain uses TRBV7-8 with TRBJ2-5, with D uncertain. Germline V gene lookup returns CDR1 SGHVS and CDR2 FQNEAQ. The CDR3 is 14 amino acids. The ends were cut back, 2 bases at V and 2 bases at J, with 9 bases in the middle. The CDR3 sequence is CASSLPLGQETQYF. For the CDR3, the DNA is TGTGCCAGCAGCTTACCCCTAGGGCAAGAGACCCAGTACTTC.

The genes are TRBV13 and TRBJ1-4; the match to TRBD1 covers 7 bases. The CDR3 is 15 amino acids. Losses at the gene ends were 0 bases for V and 8 bases for J; bases not matched to a gene: 6. Germline V lookup: CDR1 PRHDT, CDR2 FYEKMQ (reference sequence). The CDR3 is CASSLGAGGVEKLFF. The CDR3, as DNA: TGTGCCAGCAGCTTAGGGGCAGGGGGAGTAGAAAAACTGTTTTTT. The entire variable domain, with the rest obtained from reference TRBV13 and TRBJ1-4, is as follows: AAGVIQSPRHLIKEKRETATLKCYPIPRHDTVYWYQQGPGQDPQFLISFYEKMQSDKGSIPDRFSAQQFSDYHSELNMSSLELGDSALYFCASSLGAGGVEKLFFGSGTQLSVL.

This clone has just a few counts. The V and J genes are TRBV4-3 and TRBJ2-3; TRBD2 matches at 10 bases. CDR1 and CDR2 from the germline V gene are LGHNA and YSLEER. V dropped 4 bases and J dropped 4; count of bases not matched to a gene: 5. The CDR3 is 15 residues long. CDR3 protein: CASSLYSGRSDTQYF. The CDR3 region has the DNA TGCGCCAGCAGCCTCTATAGCGGGAGGTCAGATACGCAGTATTTT.